This is a list of T cell receptor beta chains from one sample in a study of control samples from healthy donors and cancer patients. Data came from immunoSEQ multiplex PCR; TCRdb stores just in-frame clones and leaves some out. The table lists 150,000 to 190,000 clones, over 90% of them singletons, with under 2.5% in the top ten. Sequencing used blood. These receptors were obtained from a middle-aged man in good health. The CDR3 runs from the conserved cysteine through the conserved F or W.

CDR3 length,V gene,CDR3 protein
14,TRBV11-2,CASSLEGGSYEQYF
14,TRBV19,CASSIGGGRTRAFF
10,TRBV20-1,CSATGNEQYF
16,TRBV3-1/TRBV3-2,CASSQDWRSSTDTQYF
17,TRBV28,CASRPLGRAGSSDEQYF
13,TRBV27,CASSSTGEVAQYF
13,TRBV7-6,CASSFGGYYEQYF
19,TRBV27,CASSQLKRGLQTGNTEAFF
15,TRBV28,CASSLAGSAKNIQYF
13,TRBV19,CASSNRQGDTQYF
13,TRBV12-3/TRBV12-4,CASSPGRMSEAFF
15,TRBV5-6,CASSPGLASTDTQYF
15,TRBV4-1,CASRYPGTPDSPLHF
15,TRBV7-6,CASSERTDHGGELFF
13,TRBV12-3/TRBV12-4,CASSLLGFDEQFF
11,TRBV5-1,CASSGDYGYTF
18,TRBV5-4,CASSLGGLAGFQGNEQFF
14,TRBV6-5,CASRQTGLNEKLFF
15,TRBV5-1,CASSSDRATNEKLFF
14,TRBV5-1,CASSLRQGRETQYF
15,TRBV18,CASSPAEQGVGELFF
17,TRBV23-1,CASSQLVSGSFPDTQYF
16,TRBV11-2,CASSLDSRREYSPLHF
12,TRBV27,CASSFSIGELFF
13,TRBV7-2,CASSLDPYNEQFF
13,TRBV5-6,CASSPRGRVEQYF
13,TRBV6-5,CASSWQANQPQHF
12,TRBV30,CAWSSSSRGYTF
14,TRBV7-6,CASSLGGQASPLHF
15,TRBV28,CASSLPGQNTGELFF
16,TRBV7-2,CASKITSGRAADTQYF
18,TRBV7-9,CASSLARASGGHTDTQYF
16,TRBV5-8,CASSWAPGDRAYEQYF
12,TRBV27,CASTFRGPGYTF
15,TRBV11-2,CASSLSGLAAYEQYF